This section outlines one T cell receptor (beta chain) sequence together with its context. Its antigen is unknown. The data are from a study of response to subunit inactivated influenza vaccine. Notes on the study in general: Each seasonal influenza vaccination recruits few new T cells, the authors suggested.

TCRdb reprocessed the RT-PCR reads via MiXCR and lists one record per CDR3 protein. Among a few hundred thousand distinct CDR3 sequences listed, around 15% were seen once. CDR1 and CDR2 (germline): SEHNR, FQNEAQ (reference sequence). Germline trimming cut 5 bases from V and 0 bases from J; bases unmatched to any gene: 6. This CDR3 has 15 residues. This rearrangement joins TRBV7-9 to TRBJ2-7; TRBD2 matches at 8 bases. The origin of this receptor is a man aged 50 or older who received an inactivated influenza vaccine. Specimen: PBMCs from blood, collected about 13 days after vaccination. This chain's CDR3 is CASSMTSVSSYEQYF. As DNA, the CDR3 is TGTGCCAGCAGCATGACTAGCGTAAGCTCCTACGAGCAGTACTTC.